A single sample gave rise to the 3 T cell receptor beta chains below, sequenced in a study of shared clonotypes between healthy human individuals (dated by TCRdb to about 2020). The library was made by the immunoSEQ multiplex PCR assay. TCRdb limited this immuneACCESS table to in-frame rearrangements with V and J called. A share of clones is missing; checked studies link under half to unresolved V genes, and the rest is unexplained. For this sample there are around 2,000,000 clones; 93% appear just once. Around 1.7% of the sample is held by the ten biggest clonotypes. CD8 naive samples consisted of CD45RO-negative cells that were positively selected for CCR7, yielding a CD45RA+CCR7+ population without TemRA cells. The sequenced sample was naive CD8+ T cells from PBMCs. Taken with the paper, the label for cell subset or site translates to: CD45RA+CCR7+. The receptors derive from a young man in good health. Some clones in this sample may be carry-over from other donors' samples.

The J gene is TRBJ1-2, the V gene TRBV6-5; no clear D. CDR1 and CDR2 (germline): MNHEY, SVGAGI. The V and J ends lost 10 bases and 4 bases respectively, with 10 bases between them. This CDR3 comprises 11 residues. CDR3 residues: CATWGGYGYTF. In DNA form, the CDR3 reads TGTGCCACTTGGGGAGGCTATGGCTACACCTTC.

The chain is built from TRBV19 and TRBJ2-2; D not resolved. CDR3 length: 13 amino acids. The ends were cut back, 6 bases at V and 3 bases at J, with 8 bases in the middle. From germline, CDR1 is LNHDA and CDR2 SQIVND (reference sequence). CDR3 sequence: CASSYLDTGELFF. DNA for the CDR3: TGTGCCAGTAGCTACCTCGACACCGGGGAGCTGTTTTTT.

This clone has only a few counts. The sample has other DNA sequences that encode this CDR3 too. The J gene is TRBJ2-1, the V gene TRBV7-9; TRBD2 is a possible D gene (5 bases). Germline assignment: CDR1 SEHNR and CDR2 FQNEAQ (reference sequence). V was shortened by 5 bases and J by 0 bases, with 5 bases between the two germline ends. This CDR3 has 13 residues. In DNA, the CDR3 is TGTGCCAGCAGCGGGAGCTCCTACAATGAGCAGTTCTTC. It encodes CASSGSSYNEQFF.